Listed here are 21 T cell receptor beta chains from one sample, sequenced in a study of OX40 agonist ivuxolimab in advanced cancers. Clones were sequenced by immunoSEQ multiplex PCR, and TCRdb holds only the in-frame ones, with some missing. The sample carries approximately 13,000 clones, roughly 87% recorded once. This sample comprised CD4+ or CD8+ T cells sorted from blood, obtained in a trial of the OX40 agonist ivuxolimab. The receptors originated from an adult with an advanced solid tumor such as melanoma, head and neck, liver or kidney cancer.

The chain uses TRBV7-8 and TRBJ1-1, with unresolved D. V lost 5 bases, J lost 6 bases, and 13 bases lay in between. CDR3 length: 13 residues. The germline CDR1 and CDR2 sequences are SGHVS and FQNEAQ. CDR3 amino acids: CASSLIRGPEAFF. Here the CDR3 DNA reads TGTGCCAGCAGCCTCATACGTGGTCCTGAAGCTTTCTTT.

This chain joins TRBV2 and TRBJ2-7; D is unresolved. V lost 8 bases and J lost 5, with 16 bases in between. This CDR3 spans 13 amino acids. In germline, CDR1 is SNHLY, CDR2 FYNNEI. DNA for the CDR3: TGTGCCAGCGGACCCACCCAAGCCCACGAGCAGTACTTC. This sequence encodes CASGPTQAHEQYF. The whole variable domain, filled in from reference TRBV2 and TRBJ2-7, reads EPEVTQTPSHQVTQMGQEVILRCVPISNHLYFYWYRQILGQKVEFLVSFYNNEISEKSEIFDDQFSVERPDGSNFTLKIRSTKLEDSAMYFCASGPTQAHEQYFGPGTRLTVT.

CDR3 residues: CASRSPTGELFF. CDR3 sequence (DNA): TGTGCCAGCAGGAGCCCCACCGGGGAGCTGTTTTTT. The V gene is TRBV11-3, the J gene TRBJ2-2; no reliable D call. Germline V gene data show CDR1 as SGHNT and CDR2 as YENEEA. V was pared by 6 bases and J by 4 bases, with 6 bases between. The CDR3 runs 12 residues.

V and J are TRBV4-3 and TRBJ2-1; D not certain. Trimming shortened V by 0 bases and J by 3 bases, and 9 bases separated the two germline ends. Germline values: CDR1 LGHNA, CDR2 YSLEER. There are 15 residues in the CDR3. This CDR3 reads CASSQDRGSYNEQFF. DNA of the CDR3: TGCGCCAGCAGCCAAGATCGAGGCAGCTACAATGAGCAGTTCTTC.

The CDR3 region is CASSESPTLRGRTDTQYF. Here the CDR3 DNA reads TGTGCCAGCAGTGAATCTCCGACTTTGCGGGGGCGCACAGATACGCAGTATTTT. The chain couples TRBV25-1 to TRBJ2-3; maybe TRBD2 (7 bases). The CDR3 length is 18 residues. Trimming cost V 1 base and J 1 base, with 18 bases left between them. In germline, CDR1 is MGHDK, CDR2 SYGVNS.

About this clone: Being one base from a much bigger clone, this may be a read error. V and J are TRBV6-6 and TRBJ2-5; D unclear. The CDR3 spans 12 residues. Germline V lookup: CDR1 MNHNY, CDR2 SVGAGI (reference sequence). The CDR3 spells CASSYSGEAQYF. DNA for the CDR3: TGTGCCAGCAGTTACTCAGGAGAGGCCCAGTACTTC.

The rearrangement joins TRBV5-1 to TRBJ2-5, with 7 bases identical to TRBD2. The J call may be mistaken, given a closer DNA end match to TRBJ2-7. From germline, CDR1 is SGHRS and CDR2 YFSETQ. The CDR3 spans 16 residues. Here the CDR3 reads CASSLESREEGNEQYF. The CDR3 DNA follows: TGCGCCAGCAGCTTGGAGTCCCGGGAGGAGGGAAACGAGCAGTACTTC.

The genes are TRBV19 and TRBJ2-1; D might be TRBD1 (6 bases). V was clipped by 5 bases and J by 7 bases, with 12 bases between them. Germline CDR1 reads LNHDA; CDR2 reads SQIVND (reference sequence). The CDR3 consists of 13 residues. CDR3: CASSLNQGNEQFF. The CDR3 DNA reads TGTGCCAGTAGTTTGAATCAGGGGAATGAGCAGTTCTTC. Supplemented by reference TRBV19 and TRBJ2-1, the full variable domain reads DGGITQSPKYLFRKEGQNVTLSCEQNLNHDAMYWYRQDPGQGLRLIYYSQIVNDFQKGDIAEGYSVSREKKESFPLTVTSAQKNPTAFYLCASSLNQGNEQFFGPGTRLTVL.

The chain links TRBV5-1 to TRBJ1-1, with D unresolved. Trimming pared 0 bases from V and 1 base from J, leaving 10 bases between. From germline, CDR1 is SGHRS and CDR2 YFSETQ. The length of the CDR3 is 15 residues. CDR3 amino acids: CASSLVLQQNTEAFF. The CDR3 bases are TGCGCCAGCAGCTTGGTTCTCCAGCAGAACACTGAAGCTTTCTTT.

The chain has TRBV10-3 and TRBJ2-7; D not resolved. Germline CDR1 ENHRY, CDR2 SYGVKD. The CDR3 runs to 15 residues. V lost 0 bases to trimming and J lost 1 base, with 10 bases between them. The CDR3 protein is CAISESIAPSYEQYF. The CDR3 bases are TGTGCCATCAGTGAGTCCATAGCTCCATCCTACGAGCAGTACTTC.

DNA for the CDR3: TGCGCCAGCAGCCAAGAGGGGGGGGTAGCCTGGGATGAGCAGTTCTTC. Translating gives CASSQEGGVAWDEQFF. The chain recombines TRBV4-1 with TRBJ2-1; 7 bases map to TRBD2. The CDR3 loop spans 16 amino acids. Looked up from germline, CDR1 is MGHRA and CDR2 is YSYEKL. The V gene end was trimmed by 0 bases and the J gene end by 8 bases; junction bases not matched to a gene: 10.

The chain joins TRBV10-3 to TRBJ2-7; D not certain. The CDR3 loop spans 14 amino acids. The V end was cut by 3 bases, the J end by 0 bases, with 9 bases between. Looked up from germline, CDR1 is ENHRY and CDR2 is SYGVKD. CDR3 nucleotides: TGTGCCATCAGTGACGCGCGGCTCTCCTACGAGCAGTACTTC. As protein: CAISDARLSYEQYF.

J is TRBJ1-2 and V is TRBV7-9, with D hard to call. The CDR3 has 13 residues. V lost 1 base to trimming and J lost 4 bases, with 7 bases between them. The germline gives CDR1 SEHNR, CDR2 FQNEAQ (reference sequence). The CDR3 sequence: CASSLEGFYGYTF. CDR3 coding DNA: TGTGCCAGCAGCTTAGAGGGATTCTATGGCTACACCTTC.

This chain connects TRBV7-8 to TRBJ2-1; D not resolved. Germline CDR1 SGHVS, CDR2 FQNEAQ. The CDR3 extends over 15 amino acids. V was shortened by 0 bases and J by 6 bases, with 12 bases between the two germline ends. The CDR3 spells CASSLAQTAFNEQFF. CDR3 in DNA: TGTGCCAGCAGCTTAGCCCAAACAGCCTTCAATGAGCAGTTCTTC. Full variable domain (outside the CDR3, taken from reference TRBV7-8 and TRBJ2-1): GAGVSQSPRYKVAKRGQDVALRCDPISGHVSLFWYQQALGQGPEFLTYFQNEAQLDKSGLPSDRFFAERPEGSVSTLKIQRTQQEDSAVYLCASSLAQTAFNEQFFGPGTRLTVL.

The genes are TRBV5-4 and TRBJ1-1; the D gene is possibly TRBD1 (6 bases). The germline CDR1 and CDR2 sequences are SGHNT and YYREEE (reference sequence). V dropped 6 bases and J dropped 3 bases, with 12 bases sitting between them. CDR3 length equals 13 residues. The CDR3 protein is CASTEQGDTEAFF. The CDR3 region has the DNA TGTGCCAGCACAGAACAGGGAGACACTGAAGCTTTCTTT.

The CDR3 bases are TGCGCCAGCAGCCAAGATAGCGCCAGCTACGAGCAGTACTTC. Its translation: CASSQDSASYEQYF. This sequence joins TRBV4-3 and TRBJ2-7; a weak D match, TRBD2 (5 bases). The germline CDR1 and CDR2 sequences are LGHNA and YSLEER. The CDR3 is 14 amino acids. Trimming removed 0 bases at V and 3 bases at J, with 9 bases between.

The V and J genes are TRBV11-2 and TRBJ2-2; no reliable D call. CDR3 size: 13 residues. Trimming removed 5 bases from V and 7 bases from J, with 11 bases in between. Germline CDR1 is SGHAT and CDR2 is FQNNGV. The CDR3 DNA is TGTGCCAGCAGCCCTCTTGTGGGCGGGGAGCTGTTTTTT. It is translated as CASSPLVGGELFF.

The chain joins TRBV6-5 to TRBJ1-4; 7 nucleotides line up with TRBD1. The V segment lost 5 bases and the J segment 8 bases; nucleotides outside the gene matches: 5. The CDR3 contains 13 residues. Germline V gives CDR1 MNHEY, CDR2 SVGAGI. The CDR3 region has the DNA TGTGCCAGCAGTGAAGGGGGCTGGGAAAAACTGTTTTTT. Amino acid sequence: CASSEGGWEKLFF.

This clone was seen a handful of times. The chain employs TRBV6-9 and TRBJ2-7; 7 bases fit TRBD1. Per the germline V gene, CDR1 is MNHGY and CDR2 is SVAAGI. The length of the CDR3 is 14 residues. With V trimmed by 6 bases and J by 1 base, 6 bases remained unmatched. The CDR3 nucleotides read TGTGCCAGCAGCCCTGGGACAGTGTCCTACGAGCAGTACTTC. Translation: CASSPGTVSYEQYF.

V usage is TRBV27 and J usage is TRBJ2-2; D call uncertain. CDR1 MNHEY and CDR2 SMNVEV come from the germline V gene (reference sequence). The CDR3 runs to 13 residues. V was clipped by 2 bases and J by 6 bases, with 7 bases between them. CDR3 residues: CASSLELPGELFF. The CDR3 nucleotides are TGTGCCAGCAGTTTAGAGCTCCCCGGGGAGCTGTTTTTT.

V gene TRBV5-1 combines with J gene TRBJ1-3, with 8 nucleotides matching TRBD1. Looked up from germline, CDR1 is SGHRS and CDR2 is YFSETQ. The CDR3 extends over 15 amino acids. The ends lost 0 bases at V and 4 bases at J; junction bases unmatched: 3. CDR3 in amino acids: CASSLGQGRGNTIYF. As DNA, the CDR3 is TGCGCCAGCAGCTTGGGACAGGGGCGAGGAAACACCATATATTTT.